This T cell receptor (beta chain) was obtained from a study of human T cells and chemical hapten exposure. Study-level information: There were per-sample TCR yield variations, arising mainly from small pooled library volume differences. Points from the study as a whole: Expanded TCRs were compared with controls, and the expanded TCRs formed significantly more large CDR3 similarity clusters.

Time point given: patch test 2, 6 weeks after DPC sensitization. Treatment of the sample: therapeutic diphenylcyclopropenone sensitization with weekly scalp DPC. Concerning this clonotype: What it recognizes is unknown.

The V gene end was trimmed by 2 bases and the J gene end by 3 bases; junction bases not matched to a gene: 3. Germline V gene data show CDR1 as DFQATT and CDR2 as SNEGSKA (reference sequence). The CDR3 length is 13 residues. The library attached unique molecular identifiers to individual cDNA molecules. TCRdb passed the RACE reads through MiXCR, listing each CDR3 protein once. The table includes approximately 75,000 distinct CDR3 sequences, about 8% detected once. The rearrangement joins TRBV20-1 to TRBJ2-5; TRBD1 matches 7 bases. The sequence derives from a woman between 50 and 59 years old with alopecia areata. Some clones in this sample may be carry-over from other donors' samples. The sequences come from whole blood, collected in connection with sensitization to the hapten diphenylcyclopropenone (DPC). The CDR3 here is CSARRGTEETQYF. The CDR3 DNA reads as TGCAGTGCTAGAAGGGGGACAGAAGAGACCCAGTACTTC.